Listed here are 22 T cell receptor beta chains from one sample, sequenced in a study of blood T cell repertoires in COVID-19. Here immunoSEQ multiplex PCR was the method, and the copy in TCRdb shows in-frame clones only, minus some. The sample has 180,000 or so clones, about 79% seen once. The material sequenced was PBMCs or T cells enriched from blood (not recorded which). These receptors all come from a man aged 50 or older who had recovered from COVID-19.

This chain uses TRBV3-1 (or the pseudogene TRBV3-2) with TRBJ1-6; the match to TRBD1 covers 7 bases. Germline V lookup: CDR1 LGHDT, CDR2 YNNKEL (reference sequence). V was clipped by 1 base and J by 2 bases; unmatched bases: 14. The CDR3 extends over 20 amino acids. In nucleotides, the CDR3 is TGTGCCAGCAGCCAAGGCTCCGGGACAGCCCCGACTGCCTATAATTCACCCCTCCACTTT. This codes for CASSQGSGTAPTAYNSPLHF.

The chain has TRBV5-1 and TRBJ1-4, with 12 positions matching TRBD1. The CDR3 loop spans 16 amino acids. V lost 1 base and J lost 7; bases outside the gene matches: 5. CDR1 SGHRS and CDR2 YFSETQ come from the germline V gene. CDR3 sequence reads: CASSLMGQGAGEKLFF. The CDR3 DNA reads as TGCGCCAGCAGCTTGATGGGACAGGGGGCTGGTGAAAAACTGTTTTTT.

This chain uses TRBV4-2 with TRBJ2-3, with TRBD1 matching over 10 bases. CDR1 LGHNA and CDR2 YNFKEQ come from the germline V gene. The CDR3 loop spans 16 amino acids. V was pared by 2 bases and J by 3 bases, with 5 bases of the junction left unmatched. The CDR3 nucleotides read TGTGCCAGCAGCCAACTGGGGACAGGGGATACAGATACGCAGTATTTT. This gives the protein CASSQLGTGDTDTQYF.

The chain uses TRBV27 and TRBJ1-6; no reliable D call. CDR1 and CDR2 from the germline V gene are MNHEY and SMNVEV (reference sequence). Trimming shortened V by 8 bases and J by 9 bases, and 20 bases separated the two germline ends. The CDR3 has 15 amino acids. This chain's CDR3 is CASRHGRVIVSPLHF. CDR3 DNA sequence: TGTGCCAGCCGCCACGGGAGGGTGATTGTTTCACCCCTCCACTTT.

This chain uses TRBV7-2 with TRBJ1-6; 7 nucleotides agree with TRBD1. Germline trimming cut 3 bases from V and 7 bases from J; bases unmatched to any gene: 3. The CDR3 covers 14 residues. Germline V gives CDR1 SGHTA, CDR2 FQGNSA. The CDR3: CASSFRGTNSPLHF. CDR3 nucleotides: TGTGCCAGCAGCTTCAGGGGGACCAATTCACCCCTCCACTTT.

This clone was seen just once. The rearrangement links TRBV18 to TRBJ2-1; 8 nucleotides match TRBD2. CDR1 is KGHSH, CDR2 LQKENI, per germline. There are 17 residues in the CDR3. V lost 0 bases, J lost 7 bases, and 11 bases stayed unmatched. The CDR3 sequence: CASSPPSGTRKSNEQFF. CDR3 bases: TGTGCCAGCTCACCACCGTCGGGGACTAGGAAGTCAAATGAGCAGTTCTTC.

Note on this clone: The junction departs from the called germline gene at one end, perhaps through a read error. The chain uses TRBV9 and TRBJ1-1; TRBD1 might be the D (5 bases). CDR3 length equals 14 residues. CDR1 is SGDLS, CDR2 YYNGEE, per germline. Here the CDR3 reads CASSPQVTNPEAFF. In DNA form, the CDR3 reads TGTGCCAGCAGCCCACAGGTAACGAACCCTGAAGCTTTCTTT.

A single count supports this clone. The V gene is TRBV19, the J gene TRBJ2-5, with TRBD1 as a possible D gene (6 bases). V was cut by 5 bases and J by 4 bases, with 11 bases left in between. This CDR3 has 13 amino acids. The germline V gene has CDR1 LNHDA and CDR2 SQIVND (reference sequence). The CDR3 region has the DNA TGTGCCAGTAGTCAGAACAGGGCAGAGACCCAGTACTTC. Amino acids: CASSQNRAETQYF.

Worth noting for this clone: Distinct nucleotide sequences in the sample also encode this CDR3. The chain joins TRBV30 to TRBJ1-6; D perhaps matches TRBD1 (6 bases). Trimming shortened V by 0 bases and J by 4 bases, and 7 bases separated the two germline ends. The germline gives CDR1 GTSNPN, CDR2 SVGIG (reference sequence). CDR3 length equals 14 residues. The CDR3 is CAWSVGGYNSPLHF. CDR3 bases: TGTGCCTGGAGTGTAGGGGGTTATAATTCACCCCTCCACTTT.

The chain combines TRBV5-4 with TRBJ1-6; 7 bases map to TRBD1. V trimming: 2 bases; J trimming: 7 bases; junction bases outside the gene matches: 6. This CDR3 has 15 residues. CDR1 and CDR2 from the germline V gene are SGHNT and YYREEE (reference sequence). The CDR3 coding sequence is TGTGCCAGCAGCTTCCCGGGACAGCAGAATTCACCCCTCCACTTT. Translated: CASSFPGQQNSPLHF.

This chain links TRBV19 with TRBJ2-2; 11 nucleotides match TRBD2. This CDR3 spans 15 amino acids. V lost 4 bases, J lost 5 bases, and 3 bases stayed unmatched. From germline, CDR1 is LNHDA and CDR2 SQIVND (reference sequence). The chain's CDR3 is CASSTSGGRTGELFF. The CDR3 nucleotides are TGTGCCAGTAGTACTAGCGGGGGGCGGACCGGGGAGCTGTTTTTT. The whole variable domain, filled in from reference TRBV19 and TRBJ2-2, reads DGGITQSPKYLFRKEGQNVTLSCEQNLNHDAMYWYRQDPGQGLRLIYYSQIVNDFQKGDIAEGYSVSREKKESFPLTVTSAQKNPTAFYLCASSTSGGRTGELFFGEGSRLTVL.

This sequence joins TRBV18 and TRBJ1-1; 7 bases align to TRBD1. The germline gives CDR1 KGHSH, CDR2 LQKENI. V shed 3 bases, J shed 4 bases, and the junction held 8 bases outside the gene matches. The CDR3 has 15 residues. The CDR3 reads CASSPPTGRSTEAFF. CDR3 DNA: TGTGCCAGCTCACCCCCGACAGGGAGGAGCACTGAAGCTTTCTTT.

V is TRBV7-2 and J is TRBJ2-7; D might be TRBD1 (5 bases). Germline lookup yields CDR1 SGHTA and CDR2 FQGNSA. The ends were cut back, 5 bases at V and 4 bases at J, with 18 bases in the middle. This CDR3 is 15 amino acids long. The CDR3 DNA reads as TGTGCCAGCAGCCCTGCAGGGTCCCTTTATTACGAGCAGTACTTC. It encodes CASSPAGSLYYEQYF.

The table lists this clone with a count of one. The rearrangement links TRBV5-1 to TRBJ1-4, with 7 bases fitting TRBD1. The germline V gene encodes CDR1 SGHRS and CDR2 YFSETQ. The CDR3 runs 15 residues. V was clipped by 4 bases and J by 4 bases; unmatched bases: 7. CDR3: CASSPGQVLNEKLFF. In DNA form, the CDR3 reads TGCGCCAGCAGCCCTGGACAGGTACTTAATGAAAAACTGTTTTTT. The entire variable domain, with the rest obtained from reference TRBV5-1 and TRBJ1-4, is as follows: KAGVTQTPRYLIKTRGQQVTLSCSPISGHRSVSWYQQTPGQGLQFLFEYFSETQRNKGNFPGRFSGRQFSNSRSEMNVSTLELGDSALYLCASSPGQVLNEKLFFGSGTQLSVL.

This clone has just a few counts. This chain connects TRBV7-8 to TRBJ1-3; maybe TRBD1 (5 bases). V was pared by 2 bases and J by 0 bases, with 11 bases between. Germline loops: CDR1 SGHVS, CDR2 FQNEAQ. This CDR3 spans 16 amino acids. CDR3 nucleotide sequence: TGTGCCAGCAGCTTATCTTATCAGGGCTCTGGAAACACCATATATTTT. It translates to CASSLSYQGSGNTIYF.

V and J are TRBV3-1 (or the pseudogene TRBV3-2) and TRBJ1-1, with 10 bases lining up with TRBD1. Trimming took 4 bases from V and 10 from J; bases not matched to a gene: 3. The CDR3 contains 12 residues. CDR1 and CDR2 from the germline V gene are LGHDT and YNNKEL (reference sequence). CDR3 sequence (DNA): TGTGCCAGCAGCCTCGGACAGGGGGTAGCTTTCTTT. Protein sequence: CASSLGQGVAFF.

The rearrangement joins TRBV7-9 to TRBJ1-1, with unresolved D. This CDR3 has 13 residues. V was cut by 4 bases and J by 1 base, with 7 bases left in between. Germline V CDR1 and CDR2: SEHNR, FQNEAQ (reference sequence). The DNA of the CDR3 is TGTGCCAGCAGCTCCCCGAGGAACACTGAAGCTTTCTTT. This codes for CASSSPRNTEAFF.

This clone has only a few counts. The identical CDR3 is also encoded by other nucleotide sequences in the sample. This rearrangement joins TRBV6-5 to TRBJ1-2, with 9 bases aligning to TRBD1. V lost 2 bases and J lost 7; bases outside the gene matches: 5. The germline V gene has CDR1 MNHEY and CDR2 SVGAGI. The CDR3 consists of 14 residues. CDR3: CASSYTGQGSGYTF. As DNA, the CDR3 is TGTGCCAGCAGTTACACGGGACAGGGAAGTGGCTACACCTTC.

This chain uses TRBV9 with TRBJ2-2; TRBD2 matches at 9 bases. V lost 4 bases to trimming and J lost 6 bases; unmatched junction nucleotides: 10. This CDR3 comprises 16 residues. Germline values: CDR1 SGDLS, CDR2 YYNGEE. CDR3 DNA: TGTGCCAGCAGCCCACTCGGGACTAGCTGGGCCGGGGAGCTGTTTTTT. It is translated as CASSPLGTSWAGELFF. Looking up the rest from reference TRBV9 and TRBJ2-2 gives the full variable domain: DSGVTQTPKHLITATGQRVTLRCSPRSGDLSVYWYQQSLDQGLQFLIQYYNGEERAKGNILERFSAQQFPDLHSELNLSSLELGDSALYFCASSPLGTSWAGELFFGEGSRLTVL.

The chain uses TRBV10-3 and TRBJ2-7; weak D call: TRBD1 (5 bases). The CDR3 extends over 15 amino acids. The V end lost 4 bases, the J end lost 0 bases, and 13 bases lay between the germline ends. Looked up from germline, CDR1 is ENHRY and CDR2 is SYGVKD. In DNA form, the CDR3 reads TGTGCCATCAGTGTTCGGACAAGTAGCTCCTACGAGCAGTACTTC. Residues: CAISVRTSSSYEQYF.

In DNA, the CDR3 is TGTGCCAGCATACAAAACCTGGGGGCGAGGACTAATGAAAAACTGTTTTTT. Amino acid sequence: CASIQNLGARTNEKLFF. This chain connects TRBV28 to TRBJ1-4; weak D call: TRBD1 (6 bases). Looked up from germline, CDR1 is MDHEN and CDR2 is SYDVKM. V gave up 7 bases and J gave up 2 bases, with 20 bases separating them. The CDR3 consists of 17 residues.

The rearrangement joins TRBV5-1 to TRBJ1-2; 8 bases align to TRBD1. V was pared by 4 bases and J by 4 bases, with 6 bases of the junction left unmatched. Germline V gene data show CDR1 as SGHRS and CDR2 as YFSETQ. This CDR3 region has 14 residues. CDR3 sequence (DNA): TGCGCCAGCAGCCCGGGACAGGAACTCTATGGCTACACCTTC. It translates to CASSPGQELYGYTF.